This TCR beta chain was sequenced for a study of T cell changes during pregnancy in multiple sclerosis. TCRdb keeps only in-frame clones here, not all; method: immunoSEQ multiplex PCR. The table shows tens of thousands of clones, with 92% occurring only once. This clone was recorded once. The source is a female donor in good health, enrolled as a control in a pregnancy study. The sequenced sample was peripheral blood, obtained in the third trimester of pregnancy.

The CDR3 region is CATRAPPGDEQYF. The DNA of the CDR3 is TGTGCCACTAGGGCTCCTCCCGGGGACGAGCAGTACTTC. This chain joins TRBV10-3 and TRBJ2-7; a possible D gene is TRBD2 (5 bases). Germline V gene lookup returns CDR1 ENHRY and CDR2 SYGVKD. The CDR3 has 13 residues. Trimming took off 10 bases at V and 5 bases at J, with 18 bases between the two ends.